The source of this T cell receptor (beta chain) is a study of blood T cell repertoires in COVID-19. Turning to the study itself: Samples representing acute and convalescent COVID-19 were sourced from the United States, Italy and Spain. Sample material is recorded as cDNA or gDNA derived from T cells, B-cell-depleted T cells, or PBMCs.

Trimming took off 3 bases at V and 3 bases at J, with 9 bases between the two ends. The CDR3 contains 13 residues. Here immunoSEQ multiplex PCR was the method, and the copy in TCRdb shows in-frame clones only, minus some. This sample has 210,000 or so clones; approximately 80% occur once, and the top ten carry less than 2%. Adults between about 18 and 95 years of age took part from 20 to 25 US areas. Donors in Cohort 3 who had recovered were those with two negative PCRs, healthcare professional clearance, or resolution of their symptoms. The J gene is TRBJ2-7, the V gene TRBV12-3 or TRBV12-4, with D tentatively TRBD2 (5 bases). Sequenced input: PBMCs or T cells enriched from blood (not recorded which). This TCR derives from a man aged 55 to 69 who had recovered from COVID-19. CDR3 nucleotides: TGTGCCAGCAGTTTGGCTGGAGGCTACGAGCAGTACTTC. This translates into CASSLAGGYEQYF.